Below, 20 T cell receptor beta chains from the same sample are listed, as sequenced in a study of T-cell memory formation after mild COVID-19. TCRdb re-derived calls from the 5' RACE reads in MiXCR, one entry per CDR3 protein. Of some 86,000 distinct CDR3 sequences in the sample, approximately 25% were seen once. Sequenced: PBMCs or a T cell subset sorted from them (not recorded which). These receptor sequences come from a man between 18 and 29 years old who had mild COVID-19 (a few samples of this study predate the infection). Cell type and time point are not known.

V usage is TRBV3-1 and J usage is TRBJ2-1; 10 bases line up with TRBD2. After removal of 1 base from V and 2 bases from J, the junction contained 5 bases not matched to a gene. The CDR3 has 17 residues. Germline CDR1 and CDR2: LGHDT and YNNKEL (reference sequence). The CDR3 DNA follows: TGTGCCAGCAGCCAAGGACTAGCGGGTTCGACCTACAATGAGCAGTTCTTC. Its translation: CASSQGLAGSTYNEQFF.

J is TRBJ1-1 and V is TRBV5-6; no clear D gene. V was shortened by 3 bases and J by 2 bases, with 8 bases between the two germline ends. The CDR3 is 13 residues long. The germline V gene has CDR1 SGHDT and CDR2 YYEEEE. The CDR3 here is CASSWEFNTEAFF. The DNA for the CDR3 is TGTGCCAGCAGCTGGGAATTTAACACTGAAGCTTTCTTT.

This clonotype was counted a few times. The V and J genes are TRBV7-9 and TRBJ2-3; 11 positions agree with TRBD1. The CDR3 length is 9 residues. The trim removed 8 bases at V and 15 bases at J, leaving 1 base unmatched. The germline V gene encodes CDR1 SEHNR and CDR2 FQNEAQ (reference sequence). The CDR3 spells CASGTGGYF. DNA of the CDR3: TGTGCCAGCGGGACAGGGGGATATTTT.

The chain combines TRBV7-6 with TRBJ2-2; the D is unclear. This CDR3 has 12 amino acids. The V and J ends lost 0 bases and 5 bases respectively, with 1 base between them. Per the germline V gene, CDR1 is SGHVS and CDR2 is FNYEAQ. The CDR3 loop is CASSLATGELFF. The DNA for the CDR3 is TGTGCCAGCAGCTTAGCTACCGGGGAGCTGTTTTTT.

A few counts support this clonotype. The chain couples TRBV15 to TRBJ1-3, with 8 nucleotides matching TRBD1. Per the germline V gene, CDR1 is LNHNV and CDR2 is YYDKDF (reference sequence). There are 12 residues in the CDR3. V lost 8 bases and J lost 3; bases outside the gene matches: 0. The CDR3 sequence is CATGTGGNTIYF. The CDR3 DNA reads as TGTGCCACCGGGACAGGTGGAAACACCATATATTTT.

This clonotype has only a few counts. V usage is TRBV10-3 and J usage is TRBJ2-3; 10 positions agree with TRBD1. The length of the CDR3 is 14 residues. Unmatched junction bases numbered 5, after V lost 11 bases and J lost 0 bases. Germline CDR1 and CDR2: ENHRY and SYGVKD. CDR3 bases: TGTGCCTCGGGGGGACAGGGGAGCACAGATACGCAGTATTTT. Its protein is CASGGQGSTDTQYF.

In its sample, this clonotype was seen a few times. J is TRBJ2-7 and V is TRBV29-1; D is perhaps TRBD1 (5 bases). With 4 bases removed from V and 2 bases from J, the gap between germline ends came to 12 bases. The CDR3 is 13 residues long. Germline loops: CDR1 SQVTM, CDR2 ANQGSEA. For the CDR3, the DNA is TGCAGCGTTGTAGGGGCACTGACCTACGAGCAGTACTTC. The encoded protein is CSVVGALTYEQYF.

This chain's CDR3 is CASRGGRNYGYTF. DNA of the CDR3: TGTGCCAGCAGAGGGGGGCGGAACTATGGCTACACCTTC. J is TRBJ1-2 and V is TRBV4-2, with a tentative D call TRBD1 (6 bases). V was trimmed by 6 bases and J by 2 bases, leaving 10 bases between them. The CDR3 is 13 residues long. CDR1 LGHNA and CDR2 YNFKEQ come from the germline V gene.

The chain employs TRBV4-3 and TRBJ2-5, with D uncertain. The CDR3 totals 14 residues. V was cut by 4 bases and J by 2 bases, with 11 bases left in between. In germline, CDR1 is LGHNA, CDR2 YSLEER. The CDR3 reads CASSRYLEQETQYF. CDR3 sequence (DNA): TGCGCCAGCAGCCGCTACCTAGAGCAAGAGACCCAGTACTTC.

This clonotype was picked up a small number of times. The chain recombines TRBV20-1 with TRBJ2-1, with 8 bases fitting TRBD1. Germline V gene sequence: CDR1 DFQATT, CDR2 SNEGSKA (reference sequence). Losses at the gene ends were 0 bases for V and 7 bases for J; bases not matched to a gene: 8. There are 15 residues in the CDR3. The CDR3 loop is CSARDNQGAWNEQFF. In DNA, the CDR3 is TGCAGTGCTAGAGATAACCAGGGGGCATGGAATGAGCAGTTCTTC.

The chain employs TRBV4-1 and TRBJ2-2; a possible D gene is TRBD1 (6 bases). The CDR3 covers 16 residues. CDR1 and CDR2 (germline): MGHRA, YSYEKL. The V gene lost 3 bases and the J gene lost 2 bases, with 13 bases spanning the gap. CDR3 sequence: CASSQTPGANTGELFF. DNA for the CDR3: TGCGCCAGCAGCCAGACGCCAGGGGCAAACACCGGGGAGCTGTTTTTT.

The CDR3 bases are TGTGCCACCAGTTCGGGACAGAATCAGCCCCAGCATTTT. It specifies CATSSGQNQPQHF. This chain connects TRBV24-1 to TRBJ1-5; 7 bases are a match to TRBD1. Germline V CDR1 and CDR2: KGHDR, SFDVKD. V lost 6 bases to trimming and J lost 4 bases; unmatched junction nucleotides: 2. The CDR3 length is 13 residues.

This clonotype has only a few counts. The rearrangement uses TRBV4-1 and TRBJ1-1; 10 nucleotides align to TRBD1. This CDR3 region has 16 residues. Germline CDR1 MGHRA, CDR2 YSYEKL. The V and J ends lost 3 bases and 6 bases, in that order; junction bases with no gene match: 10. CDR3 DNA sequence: TGCGCCAGCAGCCATCGACAGGGGGCCTACTCTGCTGAAGCTTTCTTT. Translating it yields CASSHRQGAYSAEAFF.

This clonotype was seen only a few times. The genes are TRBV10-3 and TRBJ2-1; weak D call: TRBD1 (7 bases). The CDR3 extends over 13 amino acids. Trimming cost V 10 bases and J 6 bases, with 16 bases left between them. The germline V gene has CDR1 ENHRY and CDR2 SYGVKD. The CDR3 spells CATRGVPVNEQFF. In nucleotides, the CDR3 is TGTGCCACCAGGGGGGTCCCAGTCAATGAGCAGTTCTTC.

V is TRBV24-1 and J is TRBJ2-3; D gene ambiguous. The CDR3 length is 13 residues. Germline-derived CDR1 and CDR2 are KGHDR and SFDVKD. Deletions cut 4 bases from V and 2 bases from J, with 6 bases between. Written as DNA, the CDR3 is TGTGCCACCAGTGACAGGTTCACAGATACGCAGTATTTT. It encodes CATSDRFTDTQYF.

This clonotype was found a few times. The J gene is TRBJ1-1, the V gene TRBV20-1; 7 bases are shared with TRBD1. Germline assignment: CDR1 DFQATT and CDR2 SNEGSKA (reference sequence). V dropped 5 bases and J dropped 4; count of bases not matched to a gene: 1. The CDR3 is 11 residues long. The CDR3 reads CSAPGGTEAFF. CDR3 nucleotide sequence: TGCAGTGCTCCAGGGGGCACTGAAGCTTTCTTT.

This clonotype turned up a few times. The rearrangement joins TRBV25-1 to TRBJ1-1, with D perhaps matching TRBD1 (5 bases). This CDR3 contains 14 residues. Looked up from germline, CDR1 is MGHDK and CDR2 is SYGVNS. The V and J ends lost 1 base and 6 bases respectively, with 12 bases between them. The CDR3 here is CASSELGQGSEAFF. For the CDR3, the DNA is TGTGCCAGCAGTGAATTGGGTCAGGGCTCTGAAGCTTTCTTT.

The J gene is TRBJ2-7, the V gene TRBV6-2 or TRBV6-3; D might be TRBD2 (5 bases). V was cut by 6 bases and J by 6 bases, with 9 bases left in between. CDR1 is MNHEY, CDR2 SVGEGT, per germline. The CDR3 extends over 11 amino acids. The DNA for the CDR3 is TGTGCCAGCAGCCCGGACTCCGAGCAGTACGTC. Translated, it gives CASSPDSEQYV.

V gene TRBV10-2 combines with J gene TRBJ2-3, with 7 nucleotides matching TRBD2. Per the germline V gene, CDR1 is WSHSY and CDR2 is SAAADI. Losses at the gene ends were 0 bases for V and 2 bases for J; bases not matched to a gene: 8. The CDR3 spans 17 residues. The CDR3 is CASSESTIGGSTDTQYF. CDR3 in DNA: TGCGCCAGCAGTGAGTCGACGATCGGGGGGTCCACAGATACGCAGTATTTT.

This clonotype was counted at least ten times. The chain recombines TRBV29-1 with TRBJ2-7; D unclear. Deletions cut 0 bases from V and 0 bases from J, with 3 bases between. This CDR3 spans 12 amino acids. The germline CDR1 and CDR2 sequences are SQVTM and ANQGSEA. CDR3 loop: CSVEDSSYEQYF. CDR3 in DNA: TGCAGCGTTGAAGATAGCTCCTACGAGCAGTACTTC.